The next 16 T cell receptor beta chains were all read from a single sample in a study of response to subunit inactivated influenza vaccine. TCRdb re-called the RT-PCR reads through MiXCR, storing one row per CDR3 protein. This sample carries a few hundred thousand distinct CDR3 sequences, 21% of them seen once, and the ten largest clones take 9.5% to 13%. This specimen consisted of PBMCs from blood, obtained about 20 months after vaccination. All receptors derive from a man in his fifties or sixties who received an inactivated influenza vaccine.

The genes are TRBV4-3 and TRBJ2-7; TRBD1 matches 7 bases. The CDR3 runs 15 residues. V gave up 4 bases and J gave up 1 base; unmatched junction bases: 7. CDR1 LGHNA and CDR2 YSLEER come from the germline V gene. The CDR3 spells CASSPRTGDSYEQYF. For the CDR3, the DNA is TGCGCCAGCAGCCCCCGGACAGGAGATTCCTACGAGCAGTACTTC.

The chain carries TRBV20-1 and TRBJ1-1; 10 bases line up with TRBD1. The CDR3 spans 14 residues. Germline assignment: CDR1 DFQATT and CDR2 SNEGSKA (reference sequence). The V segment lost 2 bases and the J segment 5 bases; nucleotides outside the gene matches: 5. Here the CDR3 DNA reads TGCAGTGCTAGAACAGACAGGGGGCTTACTGAAGCTTTCTTT. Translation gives CSARTDRGLTEAFF.

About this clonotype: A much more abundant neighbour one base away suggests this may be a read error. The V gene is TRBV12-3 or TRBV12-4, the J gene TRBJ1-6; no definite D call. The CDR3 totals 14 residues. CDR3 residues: CASSLFTNNSPFHF. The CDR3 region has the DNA TGTGCCAGCAGTTTATTCACGAATAATTCACCCTTCCACTTT.

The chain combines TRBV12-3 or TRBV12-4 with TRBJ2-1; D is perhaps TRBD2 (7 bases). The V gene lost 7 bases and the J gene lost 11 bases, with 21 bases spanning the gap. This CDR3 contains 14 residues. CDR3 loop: CASTPGGWGAKQFF. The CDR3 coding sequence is TGTGCCAGCACCCCCGGGGGGTGGGGGGCGAAGCAGTTCTTC.

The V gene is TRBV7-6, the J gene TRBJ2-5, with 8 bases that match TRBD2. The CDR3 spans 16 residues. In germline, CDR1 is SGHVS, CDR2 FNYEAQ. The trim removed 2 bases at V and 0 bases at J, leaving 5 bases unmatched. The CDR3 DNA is TGTGCCAGCAGCTTACAGCAGCGGGGGTACCAAGAGACCCAGTACTTC. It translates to CASSLQQRGYQETQYF.

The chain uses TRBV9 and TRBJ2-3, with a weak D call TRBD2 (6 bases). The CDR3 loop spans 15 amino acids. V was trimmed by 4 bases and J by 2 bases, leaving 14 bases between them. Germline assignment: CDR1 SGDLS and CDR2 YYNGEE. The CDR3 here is CASSQLAVNTDTQYF. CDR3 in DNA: TGTGCCAGCAGCCAATTAGCGGTGAACACAGATACGCAGTATTTT.

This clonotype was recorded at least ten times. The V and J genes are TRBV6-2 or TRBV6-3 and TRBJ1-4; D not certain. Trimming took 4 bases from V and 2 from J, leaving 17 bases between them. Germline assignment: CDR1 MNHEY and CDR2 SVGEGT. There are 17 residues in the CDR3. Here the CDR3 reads CASSSPSTNSTNEKLFF. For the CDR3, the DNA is TGTGCCAGCAGTTCCCCCAGCACGAATTCCACTAATGAAAAACTGTTTTTT.

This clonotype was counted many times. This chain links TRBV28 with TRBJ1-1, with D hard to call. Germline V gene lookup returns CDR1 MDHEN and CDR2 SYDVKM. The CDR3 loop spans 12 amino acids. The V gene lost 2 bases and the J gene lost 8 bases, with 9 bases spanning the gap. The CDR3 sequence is CASSLQTKEAFF. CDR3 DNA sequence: TGTGCCAGCAGTTTACAGACCAAAGAAGCTTTCTTT.

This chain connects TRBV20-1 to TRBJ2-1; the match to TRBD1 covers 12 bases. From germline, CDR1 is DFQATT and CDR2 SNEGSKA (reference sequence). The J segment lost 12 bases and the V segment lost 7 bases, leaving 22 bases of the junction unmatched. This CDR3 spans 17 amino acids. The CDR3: CSVIIPGGTGGRDGQFF. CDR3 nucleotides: TGCAGTGTAATCATCCCTGGTGGGACAGGGGGCCGGGATGGGCAGTTCTTC.

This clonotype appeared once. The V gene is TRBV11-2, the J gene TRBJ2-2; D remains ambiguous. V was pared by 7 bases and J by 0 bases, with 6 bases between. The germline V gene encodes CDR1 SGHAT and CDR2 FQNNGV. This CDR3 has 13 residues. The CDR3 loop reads CASTQANTGELFF. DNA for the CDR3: TGTGCCAGCACTCAGGCGAACACCGGGGAGCTGTTTTTT.

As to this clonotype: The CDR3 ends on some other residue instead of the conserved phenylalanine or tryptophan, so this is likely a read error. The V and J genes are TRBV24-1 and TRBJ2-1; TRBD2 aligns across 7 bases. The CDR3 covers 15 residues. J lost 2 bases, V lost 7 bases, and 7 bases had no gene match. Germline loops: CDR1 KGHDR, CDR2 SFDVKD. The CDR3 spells CATRGGSGPYNEQFL. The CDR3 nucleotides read TGTGCCACCAGGGGAGGTAGCGGGCCCTACAATGAGCAGTTCCTC.

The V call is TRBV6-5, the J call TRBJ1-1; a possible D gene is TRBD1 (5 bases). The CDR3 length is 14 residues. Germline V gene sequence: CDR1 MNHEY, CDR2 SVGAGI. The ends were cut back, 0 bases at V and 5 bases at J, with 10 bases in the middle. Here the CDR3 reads CASSYSNGGTEAFF. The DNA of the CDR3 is TGTGCCAGCAGTTACTCGAACGGGGGAACTGAAGCTTTCTTT.

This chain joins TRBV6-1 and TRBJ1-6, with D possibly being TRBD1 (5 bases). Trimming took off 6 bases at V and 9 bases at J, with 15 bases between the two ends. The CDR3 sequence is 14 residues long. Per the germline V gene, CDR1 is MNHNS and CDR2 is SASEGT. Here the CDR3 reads CASRDMVSLSPLHF. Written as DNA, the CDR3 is TGTGCCAGCAGGGACATGGTTAGCCTTTCACCCCTCCACTTT.

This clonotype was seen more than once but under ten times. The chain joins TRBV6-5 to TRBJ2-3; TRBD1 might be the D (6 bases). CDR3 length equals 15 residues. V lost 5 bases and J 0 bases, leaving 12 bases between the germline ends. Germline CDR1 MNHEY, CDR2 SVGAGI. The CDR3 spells CASSHGTISTDTQYF. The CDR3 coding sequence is TGTGCCAGCAGTCACGGGACAATTAGCACAGATACGCAGTATTTT.

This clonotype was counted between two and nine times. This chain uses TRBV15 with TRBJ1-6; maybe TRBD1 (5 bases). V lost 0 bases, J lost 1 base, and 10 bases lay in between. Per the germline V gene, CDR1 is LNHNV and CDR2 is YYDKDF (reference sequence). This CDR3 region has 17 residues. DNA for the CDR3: TGTGCCACCAGCAGAGAAGAGGGGTGGTCCTATAATTCACCCCTCCACTTT. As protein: CATSREEGWSYNSPLHF.

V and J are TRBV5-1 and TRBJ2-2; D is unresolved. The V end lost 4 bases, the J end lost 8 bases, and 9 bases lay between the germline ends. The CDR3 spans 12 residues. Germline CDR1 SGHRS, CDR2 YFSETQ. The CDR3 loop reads CASSTNKGELFF. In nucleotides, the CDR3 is TGCGCCAGCAGCACCAACAAAGGGGAGCTGTTTTTT. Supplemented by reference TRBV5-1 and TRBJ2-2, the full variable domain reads KAGVTQTPRYLIKTRGQQVTLSCSPISGHRSVSWYQQTPGQGLQFLFEYFSETQRNKGNFPGRFSGRQFSNSRSEMNVSTLELGDSALYLCASSTNKGELFFGEGSRLTVL.